This T cell receptor beta chain was identified during a study of response to subunit inactivated influenza vaccine. This CDR3 is 13 amino acids long. Germline lookup yields CDR1 LGHDT and CDR2 YNNKEL (reference sequence). The ends were cut back, 2 bases at V and 9 bases at J, with 11 bases in the middle. TCRdb itself ran the RT-PCR reads through MiXCR, one entry per CDR3 protein. The data show about 620,000 distinct CDR3 sequences, 11% seen once. The same sample was also used in a study of T cells expressing NK-cell markers. That work adds: The authors made TCR beta cDNA libraries by 5'RACE template switching. This switching added a universal primer site and UMIs.

The chain uses TRBV3-1 and TRBJ2-1; D gene uncertain. The sample in question was PBMCs from blood, obtained on the day of vaccination. The clonotype comes from a man between 45 and 60 years old who received an inactivated influenza vaccine. The CDR3: CASSQMPRTEQFF. The DNA for the CDR3 is TGTGCCAGCAGCCAAATGCCGCGCACTGAGCAGTTCTTC.